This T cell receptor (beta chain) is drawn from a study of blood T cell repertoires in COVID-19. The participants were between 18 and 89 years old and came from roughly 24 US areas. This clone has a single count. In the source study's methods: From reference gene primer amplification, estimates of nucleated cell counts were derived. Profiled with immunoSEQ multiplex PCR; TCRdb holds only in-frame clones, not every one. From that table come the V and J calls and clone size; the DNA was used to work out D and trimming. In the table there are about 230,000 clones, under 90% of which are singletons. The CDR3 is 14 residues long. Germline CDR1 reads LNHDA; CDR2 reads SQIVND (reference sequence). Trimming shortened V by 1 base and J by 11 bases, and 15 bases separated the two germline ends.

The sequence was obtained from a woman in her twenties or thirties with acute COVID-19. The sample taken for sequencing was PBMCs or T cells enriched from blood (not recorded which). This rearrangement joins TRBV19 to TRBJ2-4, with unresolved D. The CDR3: CASSIVPGPPVQYF. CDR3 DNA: TGTGCCAGTAGTATAGTCCCCGGTCCACCGGTTCAGTACTTC.